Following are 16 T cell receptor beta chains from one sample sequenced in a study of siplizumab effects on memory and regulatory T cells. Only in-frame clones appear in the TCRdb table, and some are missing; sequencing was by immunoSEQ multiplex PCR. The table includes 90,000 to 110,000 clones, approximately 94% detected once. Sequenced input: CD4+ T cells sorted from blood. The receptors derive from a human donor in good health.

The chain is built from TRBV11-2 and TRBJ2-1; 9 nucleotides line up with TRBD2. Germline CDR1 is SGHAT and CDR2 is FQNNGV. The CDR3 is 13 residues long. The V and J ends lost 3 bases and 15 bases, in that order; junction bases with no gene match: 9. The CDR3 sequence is CASSLVAGGPRFF. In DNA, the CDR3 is TGTGCCAGCAGCTTGGTTGCGGGAGGGCCCCGGTTCTTC.

The CDR3 coding sequence is TGTGCCAGCAGTTTGTACGGGACAGGGGGCTACGAGCAGTACTTC. Translating it yields CASSLYGTGGYEQYF. The chain is built from TRBV2 and TRBJ2-5; 11 positions match TRBD1. Matching the DNA end better, TRBJ2-7 makes the J call doubtful. CDR3 length: 15 amino acids. Germline assignment: CDR1 SNHLY and CDR2 FYNNEI.

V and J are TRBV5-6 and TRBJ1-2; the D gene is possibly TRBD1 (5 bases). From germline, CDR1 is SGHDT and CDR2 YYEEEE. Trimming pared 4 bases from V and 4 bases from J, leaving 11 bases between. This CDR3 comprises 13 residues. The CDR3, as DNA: TGTGCCAGCAGCAGGGACCTCATCTATGGCTACACCTTC. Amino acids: CASSRDLIYGYTF.

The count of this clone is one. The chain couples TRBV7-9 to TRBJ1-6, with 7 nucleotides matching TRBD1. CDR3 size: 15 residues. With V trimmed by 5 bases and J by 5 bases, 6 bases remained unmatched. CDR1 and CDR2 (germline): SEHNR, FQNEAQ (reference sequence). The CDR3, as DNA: TGTGCCAGCAGCCCACCGACAGGGAATAATTCACCCCTCCACTTT. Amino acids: CASSPPTGNNSPLHF.

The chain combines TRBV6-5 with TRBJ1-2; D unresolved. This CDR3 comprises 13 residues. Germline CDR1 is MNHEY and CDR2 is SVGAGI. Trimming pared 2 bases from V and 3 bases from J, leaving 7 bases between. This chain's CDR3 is CASSYTLDYGYTF. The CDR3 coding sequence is TGTGCCAGCAGTTACACCCTGGACTATGGCTACACCTTC.

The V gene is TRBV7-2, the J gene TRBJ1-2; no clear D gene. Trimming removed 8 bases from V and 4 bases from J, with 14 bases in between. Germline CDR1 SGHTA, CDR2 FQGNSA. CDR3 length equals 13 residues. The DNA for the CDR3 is TGTGCCAGCGCAAAAATGGGCCCCTATGGCTACACCTTC. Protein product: CASAKMGPYGYTF. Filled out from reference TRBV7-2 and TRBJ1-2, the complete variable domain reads GAGVSQSPSNKVTEKGKDVELRCDPISGHTALYWYRQSLGQGLEFLIYFQGNSAPDKSGLPSDRFSAERTGGSVSTLTIQRTQQEDSAVYLCASAKMGPYGYTFGSGTRLTVV.

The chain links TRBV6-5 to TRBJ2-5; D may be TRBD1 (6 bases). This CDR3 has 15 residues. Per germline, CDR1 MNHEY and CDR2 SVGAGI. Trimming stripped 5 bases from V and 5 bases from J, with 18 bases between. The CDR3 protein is CASSPGTQNRETQYF. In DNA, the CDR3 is TGTGCCAGCAGTCCCGGGACACAGAACCGGGAGACCCAGTACTTC.

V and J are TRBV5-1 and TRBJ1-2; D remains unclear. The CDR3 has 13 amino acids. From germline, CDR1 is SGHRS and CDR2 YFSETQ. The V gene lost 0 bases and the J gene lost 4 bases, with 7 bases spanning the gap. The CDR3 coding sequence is TGCGCCAGCAGCTTGGGGCAGCCCTATGGCTACACCTTC. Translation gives CASSLGQPYGYTF. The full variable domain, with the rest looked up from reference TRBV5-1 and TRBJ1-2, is KAGVTQTPRYLIKTRGQQVTLSCSPISGHRSVSWYQQTPGQGLQFLFEYFSETQRNKGNFPGRFSGRQFSNSRSEMNVSTLELGDSALYLCASSLGQPYGYTFGSGTRLTVV.

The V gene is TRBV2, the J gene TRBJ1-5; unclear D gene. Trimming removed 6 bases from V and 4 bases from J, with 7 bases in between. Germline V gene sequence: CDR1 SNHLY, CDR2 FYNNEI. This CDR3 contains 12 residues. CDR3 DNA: TGTGCCAGCAGGGCGCCGAATCAGCCCCAGCATTTT. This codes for CASRAPNQPQHF.

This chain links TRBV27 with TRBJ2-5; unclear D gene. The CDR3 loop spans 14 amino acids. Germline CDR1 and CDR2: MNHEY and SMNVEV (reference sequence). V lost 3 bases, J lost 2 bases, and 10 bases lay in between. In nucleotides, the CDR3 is TGTGCCAGCAGTTTCGCCGGGCGTCAAGAGACCCAGTACTTC. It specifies CASSFAGRQETQYF.

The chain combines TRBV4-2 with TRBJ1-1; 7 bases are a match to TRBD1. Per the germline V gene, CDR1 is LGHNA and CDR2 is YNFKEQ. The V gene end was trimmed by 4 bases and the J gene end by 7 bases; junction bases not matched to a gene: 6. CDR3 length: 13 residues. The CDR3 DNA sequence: TGTGCCAGCAGCCTACCCGGACAGGTTGAAGCTTTCTTT. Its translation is CASSLPGQVEAFF.

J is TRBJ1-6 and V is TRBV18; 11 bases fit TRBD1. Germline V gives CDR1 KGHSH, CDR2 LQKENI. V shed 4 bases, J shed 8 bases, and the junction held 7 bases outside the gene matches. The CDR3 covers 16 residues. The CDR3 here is CASSLGQGAIYSPLHF. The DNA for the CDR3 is TGTGCCAGCTCACTAGGACAGGGGGCCATTTATTCACCCCTCCACTTT. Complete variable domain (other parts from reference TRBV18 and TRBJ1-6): NAGVMQNPRHLVRRRGQEARLRCSPMKGHSHVYWYRQLPEEGLKFMVYLQKENIIDESGMPKERFSAEFPKEGPSILRIQQVVRGDSAAYFCASSLGQGAIYSPLHFGNGTRLTVT.

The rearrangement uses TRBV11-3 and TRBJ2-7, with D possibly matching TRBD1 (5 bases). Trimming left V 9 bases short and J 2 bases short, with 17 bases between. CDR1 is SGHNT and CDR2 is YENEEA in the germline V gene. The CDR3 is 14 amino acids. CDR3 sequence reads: CASSPLTDTYEQYF. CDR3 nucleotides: TGTGCCAGTAGCCCCTTGACAGATACCTACGAGCAGTACTTC. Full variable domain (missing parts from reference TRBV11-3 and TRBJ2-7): EAGVVQSPRYKIIEKKQPVAFWCNPISGHNTLYWYLQNLGQGPELLIRYENEEAVDDSQLPKDRFSAERLKGVDSTLKIQPAELGDSAVYLCASSPLTDTYEQYFGPGTRLTVT.

CDR3 amino acids: CASSLGALIGEKLFF. The CDR3 DNA reads as TGTGCCAGCAGCTTGGGGGCCTTGATAGGGGAAAAACTGTTTTTT. V gene TRBV5-6 combines with J gene TRBJ1-4; D unclear. Germline CDR1 SGHDT, CDR2 YYEEEE. Trimming cost V 0 bases and J 8 bases, with 14 bases left between them. The CDR3 length is 15 residues.

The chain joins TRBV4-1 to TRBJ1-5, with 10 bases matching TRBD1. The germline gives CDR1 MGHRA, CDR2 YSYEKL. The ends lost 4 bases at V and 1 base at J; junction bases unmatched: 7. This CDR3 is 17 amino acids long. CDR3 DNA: TGCGCCAGCAGCCGAATGACAGGGGGCTGGAGCAATCAGCCCCAGCATTTT. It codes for CASSRMTGGWSNQPQHF.

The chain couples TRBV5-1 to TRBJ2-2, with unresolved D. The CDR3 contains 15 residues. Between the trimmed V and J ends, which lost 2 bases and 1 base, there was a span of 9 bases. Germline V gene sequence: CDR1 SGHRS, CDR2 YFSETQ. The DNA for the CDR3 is TGCGCCAGCAGCTTCCCAACGGGGAACACCGGGGAGCTGTTTTTT. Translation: CASSFPTGNTGELFF.